Included here is one T cell receptor (beta chain) sequence, with context. Though probably carrying unrecorded immune exposures, donors were nominally healthy at sampling. The sample originates from a study of cytomegalovirus exposure and HLA in healthy donors. The CDR3 consists of 14 residues. V was cut by 4 bases and J by 1 base, with 10 bases left in between. Germline lookup yields CDR1 MNHEY and CDR2 SMNVEV (reference sequence). A multiplex PCR was run with 60 Vbeta primers and 13 Jbeta primers. Using immunoSEQ multiplex PCR, the repertoire was profiled, and TCRdb retains in-frame clones only, with some absent. This table has 150,000 to 200,000 clones, around 82% appearing once.

The specimen was PBMCs. The chain couples TRBV27 to TRBJ1-1; D is undetermined. The clonotype was recovered from a boy between 10 and 17 years old in good health and CMV-seronegative. The CDR3 loop is CASSSFAGNTEAFF. In DNA form, the CDR3 reads TGTGCCAGCAGTTCCTTTGCCGGGAACACTGAAGCTTTCTTT.